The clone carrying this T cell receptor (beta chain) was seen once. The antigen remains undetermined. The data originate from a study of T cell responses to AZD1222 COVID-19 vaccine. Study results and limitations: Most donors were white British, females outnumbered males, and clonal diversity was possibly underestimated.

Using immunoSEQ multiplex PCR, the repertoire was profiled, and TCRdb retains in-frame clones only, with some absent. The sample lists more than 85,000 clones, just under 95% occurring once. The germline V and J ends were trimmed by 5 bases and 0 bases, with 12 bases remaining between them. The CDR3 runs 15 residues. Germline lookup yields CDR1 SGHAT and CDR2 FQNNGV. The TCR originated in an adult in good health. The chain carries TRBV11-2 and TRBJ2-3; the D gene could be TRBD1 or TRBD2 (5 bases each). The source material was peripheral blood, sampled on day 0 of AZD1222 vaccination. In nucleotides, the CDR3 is TGTGCCAGCAGCCCACCCTGGGGGAGCACAGATACGCAGTATTTT. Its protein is CASSPPWGSTDTQYF.